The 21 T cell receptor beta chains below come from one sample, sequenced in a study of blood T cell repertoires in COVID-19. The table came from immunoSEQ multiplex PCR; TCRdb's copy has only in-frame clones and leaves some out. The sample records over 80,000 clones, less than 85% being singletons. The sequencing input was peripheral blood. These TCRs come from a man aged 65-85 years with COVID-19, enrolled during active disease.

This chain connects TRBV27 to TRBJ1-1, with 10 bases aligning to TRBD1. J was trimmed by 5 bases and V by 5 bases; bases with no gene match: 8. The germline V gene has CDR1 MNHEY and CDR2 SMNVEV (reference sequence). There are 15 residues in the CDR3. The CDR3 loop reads CASSPWGQGLTEAFF. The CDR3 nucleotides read TGTGCCAGCAGTCCCTGGGGACAGGGGTTGACTGAAGCTTTCTTT.

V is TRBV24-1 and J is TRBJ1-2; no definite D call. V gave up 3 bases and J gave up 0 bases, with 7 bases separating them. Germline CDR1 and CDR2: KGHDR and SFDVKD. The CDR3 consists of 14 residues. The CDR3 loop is CATSDMSTNYGYTF. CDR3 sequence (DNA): TGTGCCACCAGTGATATGTCCACTAACTATGGCTACACCTTC.

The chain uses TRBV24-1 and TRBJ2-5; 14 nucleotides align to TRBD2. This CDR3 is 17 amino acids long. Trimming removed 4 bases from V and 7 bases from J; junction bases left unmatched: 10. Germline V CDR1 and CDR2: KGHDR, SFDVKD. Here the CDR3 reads CATSDTGTSGSIGTQYF. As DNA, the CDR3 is TGTGCCACCAGTGACACTGGGACTAGCGGGAGTATTGGGACCCAGTACTTC.

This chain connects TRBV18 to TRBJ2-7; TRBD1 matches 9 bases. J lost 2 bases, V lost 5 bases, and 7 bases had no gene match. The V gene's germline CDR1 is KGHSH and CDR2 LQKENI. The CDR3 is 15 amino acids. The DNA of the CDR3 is TGTGCCAGCTCAAACCGGGACAGGGTGGCCTACGAGCAGTACTTC. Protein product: CASSNRDRVAYEQYF.

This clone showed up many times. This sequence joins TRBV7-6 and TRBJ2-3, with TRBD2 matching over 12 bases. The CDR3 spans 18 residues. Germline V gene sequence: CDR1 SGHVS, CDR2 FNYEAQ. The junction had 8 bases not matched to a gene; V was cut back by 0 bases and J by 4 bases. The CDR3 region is CASSLAFRLAGAADTQYF. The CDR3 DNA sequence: TGTGCCAGCAGCTTAGCGTTTAGACTAGCGGGAGCGGCAGATACGCAGTATTTT.

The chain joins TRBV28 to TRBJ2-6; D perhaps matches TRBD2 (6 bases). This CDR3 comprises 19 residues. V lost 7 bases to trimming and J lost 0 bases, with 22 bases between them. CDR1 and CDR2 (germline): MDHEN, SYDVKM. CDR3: CASTISGGSSHSGANVLTF. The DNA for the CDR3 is TGTGCCAGCACCATTAGCGGAGGGTCATCCCACTCTGGGGCCAACGTCCTGACTTTC.

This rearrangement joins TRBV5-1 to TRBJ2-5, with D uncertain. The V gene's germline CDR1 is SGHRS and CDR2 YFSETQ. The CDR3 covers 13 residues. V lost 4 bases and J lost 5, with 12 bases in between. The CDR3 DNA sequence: TGCGCCAGCAGCACCCTCTACCGGGAGACCCAGTACTTC. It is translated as CASSTLYRETQYF.

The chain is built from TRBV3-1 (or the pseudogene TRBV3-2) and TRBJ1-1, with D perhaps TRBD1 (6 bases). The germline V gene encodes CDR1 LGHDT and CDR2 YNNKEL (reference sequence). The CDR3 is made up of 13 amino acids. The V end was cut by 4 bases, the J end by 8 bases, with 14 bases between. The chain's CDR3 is CASSRRQGNEAFF. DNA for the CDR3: TGTGCCAGCAGCCGCCGCCAGGGGAACGAAGCTTTCTTT.

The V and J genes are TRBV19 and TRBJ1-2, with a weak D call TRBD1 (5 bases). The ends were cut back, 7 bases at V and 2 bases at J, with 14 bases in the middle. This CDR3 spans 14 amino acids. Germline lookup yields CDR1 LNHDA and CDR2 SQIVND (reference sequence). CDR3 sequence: CASNVGHTNYGYTF. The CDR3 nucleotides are TGTGCCAGTAACGTAGGACACACCAACTATGGCTACACCTTC.

The CDR3 sequence: CASSFGSGTGANVLTF. The CDR3 DNA reads TGTGCCAGCAGTTTTGGGAGCGGGACTGGGGCCAACGTCCTGACTTTC. The chain couples TRBV27 to TRBJ2-6; 7 nucleotides line up with TRBD2. This CDR3 is 16 amino acids long. Trimming at V came to 3 bases and at J to 2 bases, leaving 4 bases not matched to a gene. Looked up from germline, CDR1 is MNHEY and CDR2 is SMNVEV (reference sequence).

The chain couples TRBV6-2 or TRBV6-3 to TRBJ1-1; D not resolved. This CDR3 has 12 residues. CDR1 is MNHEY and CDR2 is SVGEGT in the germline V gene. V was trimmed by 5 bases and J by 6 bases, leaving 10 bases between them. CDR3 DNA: TGTGCCAGCAGTCAGATCGTCGCTGAAGCTTTCTTT. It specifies CASSQIVAEAFF.

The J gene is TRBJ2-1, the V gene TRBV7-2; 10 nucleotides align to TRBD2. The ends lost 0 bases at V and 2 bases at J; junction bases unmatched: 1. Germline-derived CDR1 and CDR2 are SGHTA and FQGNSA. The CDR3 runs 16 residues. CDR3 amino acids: CASSLATSGAYNEQFF. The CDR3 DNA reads TGTGCCAGCAGCTTAGCTACTAGCGGGGCCTACAATGAGCAGTTCTTC.

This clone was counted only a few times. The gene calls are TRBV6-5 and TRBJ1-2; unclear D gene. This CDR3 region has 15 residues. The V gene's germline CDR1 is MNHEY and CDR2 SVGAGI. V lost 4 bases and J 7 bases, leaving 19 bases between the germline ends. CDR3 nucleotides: TGTGCCAGCAGTTCGCGAGGGCGAGGAAGGGCTGGCTACACCTTC. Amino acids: CASSSRGRGRAGYTF.

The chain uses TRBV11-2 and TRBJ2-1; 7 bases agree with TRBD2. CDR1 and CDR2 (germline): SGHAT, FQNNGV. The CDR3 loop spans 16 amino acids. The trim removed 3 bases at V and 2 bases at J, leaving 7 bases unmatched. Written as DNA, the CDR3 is TGTGCCAGCAGCTTTCGAAGACTAGCCCCCTACAATGAGCAGTTCTTC. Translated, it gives CASSFRRLAPYNEQFF.

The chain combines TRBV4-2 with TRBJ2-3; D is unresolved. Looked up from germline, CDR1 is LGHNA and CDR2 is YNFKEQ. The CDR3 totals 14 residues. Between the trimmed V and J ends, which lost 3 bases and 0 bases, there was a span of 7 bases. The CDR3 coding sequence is TGTGCCAGCAGCCAGGCAGGAAGCACAGATACGCAGTATTTT. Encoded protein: CASSQAGSTDTQYF.

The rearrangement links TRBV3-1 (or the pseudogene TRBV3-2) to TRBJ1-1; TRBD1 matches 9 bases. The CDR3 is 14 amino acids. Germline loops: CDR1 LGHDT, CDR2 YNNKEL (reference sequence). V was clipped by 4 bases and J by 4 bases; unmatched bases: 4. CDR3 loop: CASSLGTGSTEAFF. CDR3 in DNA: TGTGCCAGCAGCCTGGGGACAGGGTCCACTGAAGCTTTCTTT.

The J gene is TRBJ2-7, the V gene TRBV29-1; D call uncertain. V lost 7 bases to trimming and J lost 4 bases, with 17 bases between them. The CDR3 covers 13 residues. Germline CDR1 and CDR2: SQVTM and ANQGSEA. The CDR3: CSAGESETYEQYF. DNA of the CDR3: TGCAGCGCTGGCGAAAGTGAGACTTACGAGCAGTACTTC.

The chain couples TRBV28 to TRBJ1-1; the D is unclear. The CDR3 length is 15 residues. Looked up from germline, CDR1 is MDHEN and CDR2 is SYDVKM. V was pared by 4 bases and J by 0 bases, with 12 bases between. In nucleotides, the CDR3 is TGTGCCAGCAGTTCCCCGGGGAGGATGAACACTGAAGCTTTCTTT. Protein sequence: CASSSPGRMNTEAFF.

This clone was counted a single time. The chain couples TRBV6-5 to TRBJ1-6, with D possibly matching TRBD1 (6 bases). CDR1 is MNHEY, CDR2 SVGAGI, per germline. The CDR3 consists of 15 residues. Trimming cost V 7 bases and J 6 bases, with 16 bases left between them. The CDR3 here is CASTLDSGVNSPLHF. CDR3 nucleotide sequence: TGTGCCAGCACACTGGACAGCGGTGTTAATTCACCCCTCCACTTT.

CDR3 in DNA: TGCAGTGCTAGTTCTAACAATGAGCAGTTCTTC. It yields the protein CSASSNNEQFF. J is TRBJ2-1 and V is TRBV20-1; D uncertain. This CDR3 is 11 amino acids long. V was trimmed by 3 bases and J by 5 bases, leaving 5 bases between them. Germline V gene sequence: CDR1 DFQATT, CDR2 SNEGSKA (reference sequence).

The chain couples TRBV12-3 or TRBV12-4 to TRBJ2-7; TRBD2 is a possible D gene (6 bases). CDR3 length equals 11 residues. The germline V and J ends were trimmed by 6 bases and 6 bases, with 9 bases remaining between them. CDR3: CASRTSFEQYF. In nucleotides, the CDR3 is TGTGCCAGCAGGACTAGTTTCGAGCAGTACTTC.